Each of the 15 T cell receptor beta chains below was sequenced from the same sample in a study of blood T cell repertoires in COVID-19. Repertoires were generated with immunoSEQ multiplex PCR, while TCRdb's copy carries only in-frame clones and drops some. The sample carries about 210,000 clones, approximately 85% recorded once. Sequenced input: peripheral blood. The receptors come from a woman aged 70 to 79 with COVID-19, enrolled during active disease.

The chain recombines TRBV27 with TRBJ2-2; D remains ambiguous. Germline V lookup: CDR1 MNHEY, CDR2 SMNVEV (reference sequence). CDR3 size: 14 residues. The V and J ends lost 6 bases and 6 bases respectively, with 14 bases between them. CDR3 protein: CASSEPRVSGELFF. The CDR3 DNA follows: TGTGCCAGCAGCGAACCTCGGGTATCCGGGGAGCTGTTTTTT.

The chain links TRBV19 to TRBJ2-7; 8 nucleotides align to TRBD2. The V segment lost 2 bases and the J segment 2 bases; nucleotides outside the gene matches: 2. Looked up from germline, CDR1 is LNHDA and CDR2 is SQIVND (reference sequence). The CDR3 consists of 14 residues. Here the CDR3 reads CASSISGGTYEQYF. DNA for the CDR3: TGTGCCAGTAGTATATCGGGGGGGACCTACGAGCAGTACTTC.

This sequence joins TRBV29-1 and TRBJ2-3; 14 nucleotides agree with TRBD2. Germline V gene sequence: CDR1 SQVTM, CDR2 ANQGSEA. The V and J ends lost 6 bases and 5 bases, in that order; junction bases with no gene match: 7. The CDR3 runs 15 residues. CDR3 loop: CSVTSGRARGDTQYF. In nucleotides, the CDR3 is TGCAGCGTGACTAGCGGGAGGGCCCGCGGAGATACGCAGTATTTT.

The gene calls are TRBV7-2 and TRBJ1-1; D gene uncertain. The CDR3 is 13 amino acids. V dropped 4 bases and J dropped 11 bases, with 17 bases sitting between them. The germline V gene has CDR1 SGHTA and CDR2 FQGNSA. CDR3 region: CASSSLVNRHAFF. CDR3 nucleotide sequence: TGTGCCAGCAGCTCCCTAGTAAATAGGCATGCTTTCTTT.

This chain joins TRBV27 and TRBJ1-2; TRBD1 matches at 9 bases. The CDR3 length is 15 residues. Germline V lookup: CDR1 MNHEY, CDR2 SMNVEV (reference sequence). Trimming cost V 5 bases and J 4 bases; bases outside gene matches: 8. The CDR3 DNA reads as TGTGCCAGCAGTCCCTCCGGGACAGGGCTCTATGGCTACACCTTC. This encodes CASSPSGTGLYGYTF.

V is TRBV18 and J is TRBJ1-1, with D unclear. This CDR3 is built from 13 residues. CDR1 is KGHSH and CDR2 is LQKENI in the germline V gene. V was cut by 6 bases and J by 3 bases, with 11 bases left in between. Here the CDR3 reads CASSPTSDTEAFF. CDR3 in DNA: TGTGCCAGCTCCCCCACGTCGGACACTGAAGCTTTCTTT.

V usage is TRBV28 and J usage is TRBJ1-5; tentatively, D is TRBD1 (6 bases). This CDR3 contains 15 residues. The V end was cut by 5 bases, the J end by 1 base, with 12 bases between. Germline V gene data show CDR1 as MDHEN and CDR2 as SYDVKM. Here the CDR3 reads CASSRGRGSNQPQHF. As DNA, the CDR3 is TGTGCCAGCAGTCGCGGCAGGGGAAGCAATCAGCCCCAGCATTTT.

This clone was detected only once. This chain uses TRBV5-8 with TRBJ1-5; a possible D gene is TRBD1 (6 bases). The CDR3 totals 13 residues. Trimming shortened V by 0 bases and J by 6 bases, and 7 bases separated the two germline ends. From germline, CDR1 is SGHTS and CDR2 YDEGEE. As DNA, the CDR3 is TGTGCCAGCAGCTTGGGAGGGGGTCAGCCCCAGCATTTT. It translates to CASSLGGGQPQHF.

The DNA for the CDR3 is TGTGCCAGCACCACGACAGAGTCCACAGATACGCAGTATTTT. Its protein product is CASTTTESTDTQYF. The chain is built from TRBV6-6 and TRBJ2-3; the D gene is possibly TRBD1 (5 bases). The CDR3 runs to 14 residues. Trimming shortened V by 7 bases and J by 2 bases, and 13 bases separated the two germline ends. The germline V gene encodes CDR1 MNHNY and CDR2 SVGAGI (reference sequence).

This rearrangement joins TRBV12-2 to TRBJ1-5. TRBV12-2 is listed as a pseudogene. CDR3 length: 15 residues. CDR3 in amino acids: CASRLAVRNYQPQHF. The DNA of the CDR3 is TGTGCAAGTCGCTTAGCGGTCCGTAACTATCAGCCCCAGCATTTT.

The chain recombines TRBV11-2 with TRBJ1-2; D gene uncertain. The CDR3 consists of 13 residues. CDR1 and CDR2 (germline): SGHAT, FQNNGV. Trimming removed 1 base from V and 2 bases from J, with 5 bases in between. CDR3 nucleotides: TGTGCCAGCAGCTTAGGTTCAAACTATGGCTACACCTTC. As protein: CASSLGSNYGYTF.

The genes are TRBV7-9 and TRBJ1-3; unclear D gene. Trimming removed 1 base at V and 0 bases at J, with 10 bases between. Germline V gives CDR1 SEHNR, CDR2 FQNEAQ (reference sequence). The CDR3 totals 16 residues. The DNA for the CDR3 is TGTGCCAGCAGCTTAGGGCAGATCGTCTCTGGAAACACCATATATTTT. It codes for CASSLGQIVSGNTIYF.

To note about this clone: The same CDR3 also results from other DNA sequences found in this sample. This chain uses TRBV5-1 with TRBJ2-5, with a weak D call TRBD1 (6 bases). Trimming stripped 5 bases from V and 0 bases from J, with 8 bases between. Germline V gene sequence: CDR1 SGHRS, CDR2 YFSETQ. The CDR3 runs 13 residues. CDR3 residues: CASSRGYQETQYF. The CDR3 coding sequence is TGCGCCAGCAGTAGGGGGTACCAAGAGACCCAGTACTTC. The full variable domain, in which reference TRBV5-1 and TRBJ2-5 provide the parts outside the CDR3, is KAGVTQTPRYLIKTRGQQVTLSCSPISGHRSVSWYQQTPGQGLQFLFEYFSETQRNKGNFPGRFSGRQFSNSRSEMNVSTLELGDSALYLCASSRGYQETQYFGPGTRLLVL.

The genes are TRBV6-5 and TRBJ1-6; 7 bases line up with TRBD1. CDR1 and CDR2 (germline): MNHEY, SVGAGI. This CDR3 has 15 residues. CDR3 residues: CVSNRGQNDNSPLHF. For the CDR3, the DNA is TGTGTCTCCAACCGGGGACAGAACGATAATTCACCCCTCCACTTT.

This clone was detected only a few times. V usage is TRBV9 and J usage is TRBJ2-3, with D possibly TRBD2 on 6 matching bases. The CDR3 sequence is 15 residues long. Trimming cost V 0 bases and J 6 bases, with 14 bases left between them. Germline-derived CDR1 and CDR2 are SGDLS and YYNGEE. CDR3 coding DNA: TGTGCCAGCAGCGTAGGGTCTCTAGGAGGGGATACGCAGTATTTT. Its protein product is CASSVGSLGGDTQYF. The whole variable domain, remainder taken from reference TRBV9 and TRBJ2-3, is DSGVTQTPKHLITATGQRVTLRCSPRSGDLSVYWYQQSLDQGLQFLIQYYNGEERAKGNILERFSAQQFPDLHSELNLSSLELGDSALYFCASSVGSLGGDTQYFGPGTRLTVL.